This record concerns one T cell receptor beta chain sequence. Its specificity is not known. The TCR beta libraries were generated through quantitative 5'-RACE incorporating molecular barcodes. Via MiXCR, TCRdb re-called the 5' RACE reads, giving one row per CDR3 protein. In the table there are 750,000 to 850,000 distinct CDR3 sequences, 10% to 15% of which are singletons. Trimming removed 2 bases at V and 6 bases at J, with 20 bases between. Germline-derived CDR1 and CDR2 are MNHEY and SMNVEV (reference sequence). The CDR3 consists of 16 residues. This record belongs to a study of CD8 T cells in ankylosing spondylitis. General study findings and limits: In ankylosing spondylitis patients, matched synovial fluid reportedly showed significant enrichment of disease-linked clones. Blood of patients with ankylosing spondylitis appeared to be characterized by a TCR beta motif of roughly eight highly homologous variants. Reports of some motif variants in reactive arthritis synovial fluid and blood predate this one.

The chain combines TRBV27 with TRBJ2-7; D possibly matches TRBD1 or TRBD2 (6 bases each). The TCR originated in a male donor with ankylosing spondylitis. The specimen was blood, either unsorted or a sorted T cell fraction (not recorded which). The CDR3 region has the DNA TGTGCCAGCAGTTTAGAAGGAACGGGGGCTATCGGCGAGCAGTACTTC. Translated: CASSLEGTGAIGEQYF.